This T cell receptor gamma chain appears in the sequencing data of a study of Vδ1+ human thymocytes. Overall study results and limits: Unexpected Vdelta2 sequences could cause misinterpretation of bulk repertoire data. Thymic TRG and TRD repertoires appeared highly polyclonal, with Gaussian CDR3 length distributions.

Between 98% and 99.6% of sorted thymocytes were Vdelta1+. The length of the CDR3 is 15 residues. The V gene end was trimmed by 1 base and the J gene end by 3 bases; junction bases not matched to a gene: 5. CDR1 is EGSTGY, CDR2 YDSYTSSV, per germline. On this clone itself: Its antigen remains unidentified.

Extracted RNA was reverse transcribed into cDNA. Multiplex PCR used pooled V-gene forward primers and a constant-region reverse primer to amplify CDR3s. TCRdb re-called clones from the multiplex PCR reads using CATT. The sample has roughly 30,000 gamma-chain clones; about 18% are singletons. The receptor's source is a boy under three years old who had congenital heart surgery. Input material: Vdelta1+ gamma-delta thymocytes from the thymus. Subset specified: FACS-sorted CD3+ TCRalphabeta- TCRVdelta1+ TCRVdelta2- thymocytes. The V call is TRGV4, the J call TRGJP1. For the CDR3, the DNA is TGTGCCACCTGGGATGGCAGGCCCACTGGTTGGTTCAAGATATTT. It translates to CATWDGRPTGWFKIF.